Shown below are 19 T cell receptor beta chains from a single sample sequenced in a study of blood T cell repertoires in COVID-19 (dated by TCRdb to 2020 to 2022). Receptor amplification or capture employed the immunoSEQ multiplex PCR assay. The table was pulled from immuneACCESS by TCRdb, which kept in-frame rearrangements only. Such tables lose some clones; where checked, under half of the loss comes from unresolved V genes, and the rest has no known cause. The sample includes some 320,000 clones, with 85% observed a single time. Of the sample, approximately 1.9% falls within the top ten clones. Sequencing used PBMCs or T cells enriched from blood (not recorded which). These receptors all stem from a woman younger than 45 who had been exposed to COVID-19.

In nucleotides, the CDR3 is TGTGCCTCCCATAAACCGGGACTAGGGAGCGATGAGCAGTTCTTC. Translation gives CASHKPGLGSDEQFF. The gene calls are TRBV27 and TRBJ2-1, with 8 nucleotides matching TRBD2. Germline-derived CDR1 and CDR2 are MNHEY and SMNVEV (reference sequence). The CDR3 consists of 15 residues. Trimming removed 11 bases from V and 8 bases from J; junction bases left unmatched: 17.

This chain connects TRBV7-6 to TRBJ2-5, with a weak D call TRBD1 (5 bases). This CDR3 is built from 16 residues. V lost 2 bases and J lost 5, with 18 bases in between. Germline CDR1 reads SGHVS; CDR2 reads FNYEAQ. DNA of the CDR3: TGTGCCAGCAGCTTACGGCAACAGGTGAATGGGGAGACCCAGTACTTC. It encodes CASSLRQQVNGETQYF.

The CDR3, as DNA: TGTGCCAGCAGTGGCATAGGGGGTAATTCACCCCTCCACTTT. Protein sequence: CASSGIGGNSPLHF. V is TRBV28 and J is TRBJ1-6; a possible D gene is TRBD1 (6 bases). This CDR3 is 14 amino acids long. From germline, CDR1 is MDHEN and CDR2 SYDVKM. Trimming left V 5 bases short and J 6 bases short, with 11 bases between.

V gene TRBV10-3 combines with J gene TRBJ1-2, with a tentative D call TRBD1 (6 bases). The V end was cut by 5 bases, the J end by 0 bases, with 10 bases between. Germline lookup yields CDR1 ENHRY and CDR2 SYGVKD. The CDR3 has 14 amino acids. This CDR3 reads CAISRTATNYGYTF. The CDR3 DNA reads as TGTGCCATCAGTCGGACAGCTACTAACTATGGCTACACCTTC.

This clone was seen just once. The genes are TRBV7-9 and TRBJ1-2; 8 bases match TRBD1. The CDR3 spans 14 residues. V shed 5 bases, J shed 8 bases, and the junction held 10 bases outside the gene matches. In germline, CDR1 is SEHNR, CDR2 FQNEAQ (reference sequence). In nucleotides, the CDR3 is TGTGCCAGCAGCCGTGTCGGGACAGGTGGAGGCTACACCTTC. Its translation: CASSRVGTGGGYTF.

The rearrangement joins TRBV30 to TRBJ2-5; possibly TRBD1 for D (6 bases). The CDR3 loop spans 13 amino acids. From germline, CDR1 is GTSNPN and CDR2 SVGIG (reference sequence). Trimming removed 2 bases from V and 3 bases from J, with 10 bases in between. CDR3 nucleotide sequence: TGTGCCTGGAGTCGGGACACAGAAGAGACCCAGTACTTC. It specifies CAWSRDTEETQYF. The full variable domain, completed using reference TRBV30 and TRBJ2-5, is SQTIHQWPATLVQPVGSPLSLECTVEGTSNPNLYWYRQAAGRGLQLLFYSVGIGQISSEVPQNLSASRPQDRQFILSSKKLLLSDSGFYLCAWSRDTEETQYFGPGTRLLVL.

The chain carries TRBV13 and TRBJ1-2, with D possibly TRBD1 on 5 matching bases. This CDR3 region has 12 residues. V was pared by 0 bases and J by 13 bases, with 12 bases between. Germline-derived CDR1 and CDR2 are PRHDT and FYEKMQ (reference sequence). DNA for the CDR3: TGTGCCAGCAGCTTAGGACAGGATGGTCTCACCTTC. Amino acids: CASSLGQDGLTF.

V usage is TRBV5-6 and J usage is TRBJ1-1, with D possibly matching TRBD1 (5 bases). There are 13 residues in the CDR3. Germline lookup yields CDR1 SGHDT and CDR2 YYEEEE. Trimming stripped 5 bases from V and 6 bases from J, with 14 bases between. CDR3 nucleotides: TGTGCCAGCAGGGACATTGGTTCCGCTGAAGCTTTCTTT. This sequence encodes CASRDIGSAEAFF. Combining the CDR3 with reference TRBV5-6 and TRBJ1-1 gives the whole variable domain DAGVTQSPTHLIKTRGQQVTLRCSPKSGHDTVSWYQQALGQGPQFIFQYYEEEERQRGNFPDRFSGHQFPNYSSELNVNALLLGDSALYLCASRDIGSAEAFFGQGTRLTVV.

This clone was seen at least ten times. The same CDR3 is also encoded by other DNA sequences in this sample. The V gene is TRBV14, the J gene TRBJ2-1; D is possibly TRBD2 (5 bases). V lost 1 base, J lost 8 bases, and 9 bases lay in between. This CDR3 has 13 amino acids. Germline lookup yields CDR1 SGHDN and CDR2 FVKESK. CDR3 amino acids: CASSQGVRDEQFF. The DNA for the CDR3 is TGTGCCAGCAGCCAAGGCGTGAGGGATGAGCAGTTCTTC. Using reference TRBV14 and TRBJ2-1 for the parts outside the CDR3, the full variable domain is EAGVTQFPSHSVIEKGQTVTLRCDPISGHDNLYWYRRVMGKEIKFLLHFVKESKQDESGMPNNRFLAERTGGTYSTLKVQPAELEDSGVYFCASSQGVRDEQFFGPGTRLTVL.

The genes are TRBV7-8 and TRBJ2-5; D remains unclear. V was cut by 4 bases and J by 9 bases, with 15 bases left in between. Germline V CDR1 and CDR2: SGHVS, FQNEAQ. CDR3 size: 13 residues. Here the CDR3 reads CASSSPGLPSQYF. In DNA form, the CDR3 reads TGTGCCAGCAGCTCTCCTGGGCTTCCGTCCCAGTACTTC.

The V call is TRBV5-1, the J call TRBJ1-6; the D gene is possibly TRBD1 (6 bases). The CDR3 length is 15 residues. The V end lost 8 bases, the J end lost 0 bases, and 12 bases lay between the germline ends. Per germline, CDR1 SGHRS and CDR2 YFSETQ. CDR3 region: CASTDSSSYNSPLHF. The DNA for the CDR3 is TGCGCCAGTACGGACAGCTCCTCCTATAATTCACCCCTCCACTTT.

The chain links TRBV12-3 or TRBV12-4 to TRBJ1-1; D remains ambiguous. This CDR3 is 12 amino acids long. With 6 bases removed from V and 5 bases from J, the gap between germline ends came to 10 bases. The CDR3 sequence: CASSRGETEAFF. Here the CDR3 DNA reads TGTGCCAGCAGCAGAGGTGAGACTGAAGCTTTCTTT.

The gene calls are TRBV9 and TRBJ1-4; perhaps TRBD1 as D (6 bases). There are 13 residues in the CDR3. Germline V gene sequence: CDR1 SGDLS, CDR2 YYNGEE. V lost 6 bases, J lost 5 bases, and 11 bases lay in between. The CDR3 bases are TGTGCCAGCAAGGGGGACCAAAATGAAAAACTGTTTTTT. Protein sequence: CASKGDQNEKLFF.

The rearrangement uses TRBV5-3 and TRBJ1-5; D not certain. TRBV5-3 is annotated as an ORF whose role is uncertain. The V gene lost 2 bases and the J gene lost 0 bases, with 3 bases spanning the gap. The CDR3 runs to 13 residues. The CDR3 sequence is CARSFLSNQPQHF. As DNA, the CDR3 is TGTGCCAGAAGCTTTCTTAGCAATCAGCCCCAGCATTTT.

The rearrangement uses TRBV28 and TRBJ1-5, with D unresolved. CDR3 length: 14 residues. Germline lookup yields CDR1 MDHEN and CDR2 SYDVKM. V gave up 1 base and J gave up 0 bases, with 4 bases separating them. In nucleotides, the CDR3 is TGTGCCAGCAGTTTATACGGTAGCAATCAGCCCCAGCATTTT. This sequence encodes CASSLYGSNQPQHF.

The rearrangement joins TRBV5-4 to TRBJ1-1, with D hard to call. V shed 3 bases and J shed 3 bases, with 6 bases lying between them. The CDR3 loop spans 12 amino acids. The germline V gene encodes CDR1 SGHNT and CDR2 YYREEE (reference sequence). Here the CDR3 DNA reads TGTGCCAGCAGCTCGGGTTACACTGAAGCTTTCTTT. Protein sequence: CASSSGYTEAFF.

The chain couples TRBV11-2 to TRBJ2-1, with a possible D match to TRBD1 (5 bases). Trimming stripped 1 base from V and 7 bases from J, with 11 bases between. This CDR3 comprises 14 residues. Germline V gene lookup returns CDR1 SGHAT and CDR2 FQNNGV. CDR3 loop: CASSLGRARNEQFF. DNA of the CDR3: TGTGCCAGCAGCTTAGGCAGGGCGAGGAATGAGCAGTTCTTC.

V usage is TRBV6-5 and J usage is TRBJ1-1; 9 nucleotides align to TRBD1. The CDR3 sequence is 15 residues long. The germline gives CDR1 MNHEY, CDR2 SVGAGI. V was clipped by 5 bases and J by 0 bases; unmatched bases: 4. This chain's CDR3 is CASSKQGAMNTEAFF. CDR3 bases: TGTGCCAGCAGTAAACAGGGGGCCATGAACACTGAAGCTTTCTTT.

V gene TRBV11-2 combines with J gene TRBJ1-2; TRBD1 matches at 7 bases. CDR1 is SGHAT and CDR2 is FQNNGV in the germline V gene. Unmatched junction bases numbered 4, after V lost 4 bases and J lost 5 bases. CDR3 length: 13 amino acids. The CDR3 sequence: CASSSGQKYGYTF. CDR3 coding DNA: TGTGCCAGCAGCTCGGGACAGAAATATGGCTACACCTTC.